This T cell receptor (beta chain) was obtained from a study of cytotoxic CD8 clonotypes in ibrutinib-treated CLL. Study-level background: Samples had a mean of nearly 260,000 productive templates and about 93,000 productive rearrangements.

Germline V gives CDR1 SGHTS, CDR2 YDEGEE. This CDR3 has 16 residues. V lost 0 bases to trimming and J lost 2 bases; unmatched junction nucleotides: 4. The data were produced by immunoSEQ multiplex PCR, yet TCRdb's version contains in-frame clones alone and is incomplete. The sample shows 150,000 to 200,000 clones, about 88% of them seen only once. The V and J genes are TRBV5-8 and TRBJ2-1; 8 nucleotides align to TRBD1. This clonotype was obtained from a human donor with chronic lymphocytic leukemia. This specimen was PBMCs, taken at disease progression, from a patient treated with ibrutinib. The DNA of the CDR3 is TGTGCCAGCAGCTTGGACAGGGGGATTACCTACAATGAGCAGTTCTTC. Translated, it gives CASSLDRGITYNEQFF.